Below, 32 T cell receptor beta chains from the same sample are listed, as sequenced in a study of blood T cell repertoires in COVID-19. Clones were sequenced by immunoSEQ multiplex PCR, and TCRdb holds only the in-frame ones, with some missing. The repertoire has 30,000 or so clones, about 86% of them found once; the top ten carry about 5.9%. Sequenced: peripheral blood. These receptors were collected from a woman older than 75 with active or convalescent COVID-19.

This clone was detected only once. The CDR3 DNA reads as TGCAGCGTTGCGGGGGGGCTTGGGAACATTCAGTACTTC. Translation gives CSVAGGLGNIQYF. This rearrangement joins TRBV29-1 to TRBJ2-4; 8 nucleotides match TRBD2. The junction had 6 bases not matched to a gene; V was cut back by 4 bases and J by 7 bases. Germline V gives CDR1 SQVTM, CDR2 ANQGSEA. The CDR3 extends over 13 amino acids.

The genes are TRBV5-1 and TRBJ1-4, with 8 bases matching TRBD1. V lost 7 bases, J lost 2 bases, and 7 bases stayed unmatched. The CDR3 consists of 15 residues. CDR1 is SGHRS, CDR2 YFSETQ, per germline. The DNA of the CDR3 is TGCGCCAGCGCCCGACAGGGGCAGACTAATGAAAAACTGTTTTTT. Translation: CASARQGQTNEKLFF.

V and J are TRBV30 and TRBJ1-3, with TRBD1 matching 8 bases. The CDR3 contains 12 residues. CDR1 and CDR2 (germline): GTSNPN, SVGIG (reference sequence). The CDR3 protein is CASDRGGNTIYF. The DNA of the CDR3 is TGTGCTAGCGACAGGGGTGGAAACACCATATATTTT. Together with reference TRBV30 and TRBJ1-3, the CDR3 gives the full variable domain: SQTIHQWPATLVQPVGSPLSLECTVEGTSNPNLYWYRQAAGRGLQLLFYSVGIGQISSEVPQNLSASRPQDRQFILSSKKLLLSDSGFYLCASDRGGNTIYFGEGSWLTVV.

The chain links TRBV19 to TRBJ1-2; no definite D call. From germline, CDR1 is LNHDA and CDR2 SQIVND (reference sequence). The V gene lost 1 base and the J gene lost 8 bases, with 8 bases spanning the gap. The CDR3 spans 12 residues. CDR3 DNA sequence: TGTGCCAGTAGTATAGTCAACTTGGGCTACACCTTC. As protein: CASSIVNLGYTF.

This clone has only a few counts. The chain couples TRBV5-1 to TRBJ1-1, with 11 bases fitting TRBD1. In germline, CDR1 is SGHRS, CDR2 YFSETQ. J was trimmed by 3 bases and V by 1 base; bases with no gene match: 2. The CDR3 is 15 amino acids. Here the CDR3 DNA reads TGCGCCAGCAGCTTGAGGGGACAGGGGGACACTGAAGCTTTCTTT. It specifies CASSLRGQGDTEAFF. Looking up the rest from reference TRBV5-1 and TRBJ1-1 gives the full variable domain: KAGVTQTPRYLIKTRGQQVTLSCSPISGHRSVSWYQQTPGQGLQFLFEYFSETQRNKGNFPGRFSGRQFSNSRSEMNVSTLELGDSALYLCASSLRGQGDTEAFFGQGTRLTVV.

The V gene is TRBV4-2, the J gene TRBJ2-3; possible D gene TRBD1, 5 bases. Germline V CDR1 and CDR2: LGHNA, YNFKEQ. Deletions cut 1 base from V and 0 bases from J, with 8 bases between. This CDR3 contains 15 residues. The CDR3 protein is CASSQGGASTDTQYF. DNA of the CDR3: TGTGCCAGCAGCCAAGGTGGGGCTAGCACAGATACGCAGTATTTT.

The J gene is TRBJ2-3, the V gene TRBV15, with D possibly matching TRBD1 (6 bases). Trimming removed 0 bases from V and 8 bases from J, with 6 bases in between. Looked up from germline, CDR1 is LNHNV and CDR2 is YYDKDF (reference sequence). The CDR3 length is 12 residues. The CDR3 reads CATSREGATQYF. CDR3 bases: TGTGCCACCAGCAGAGAGGGGGCTACGCAGTATTTT.

This chain links TRBV7-8 with TRBJ1-6, with 9 bases fitting TRBD1. The CDR3 is made up of 15 amino acids. V was clipped by 5 bases and J by 8 bases; unmatched bases: 7. From germline, CDR1 is SGHVS and CDR2 FQNEAQ. Here the CDR3 reads CASSPRDRADSPLHF. The DNA for the CDR3 is TGTGCCAGCAGCCCCCGGGACAGGGCTGATTCACCCCTCCACTTT.

J is TRBJ1-5 and V is TRBV5-6; TRBD1 is a possible D gene (6 bases). The germline CDR1 and CDR2 sequences are SGHDT and YYEEEE. The V end was cut by 4 bases, the J end by 6 bases, with 17 bases between. There are 15 residues in the CDR3. The CDR3 region is CASSPSRWTVQPQHF. CDR3 DNA sequence: TGTGCCAGCAGCCCATCGAGGTGGACAGTTCAGCCCCAGCATTTT.

V gene TRBV18 combines with J gene TRBJ2-5; D possibly corresponds to TRBD2 (5 bases). The CDR3 loop spans 14 amino acids. Germline V gives CDR1 KGHSH, CDR2 LQKENI. Trimming removed 3 bases from V and 4 bases from J, with 12 bases in between. The CDR3 nucleotides read TGTGCCAGCTCACCGCGAATCGGGGTAGAGACCCAGTACTTC. Protein product: CASSPRIGVETQYF.

The J gene is TRBJ2-7, the V gene TRBV28; TRBD2 matches at 8 bases. The CDR3 covers 11 residues. V shed 8 bases, J shed 7 bases, and the junction held 4 bases outside the gene matches. CDR1 is MDHEN and CDR2 is SYDVKM in the germline V gene. The CDR3 coding sequence is TGTGCCAGCGCGGGGGGTTTGGAGCAGTACTTC. Translating gives CASAGGLEQYF.

This clone was recorded only once. The chain couples TRBV7-2 to TRBJ2-1, with 7 nucleotides matching TRBD1. J gave up 9 bases and V 2 bases, and 4 bases lay outside the gene matches. CDR1 SGHTA and CDR2 FQGNSA come from the germline V gene. The CDR3 is 13 amino acids. This chain's CDR3 is CASSLSGGTEQFF. CDR3 in DNA: TGTGCCAGCAGCTTATCAGGGGGAACTGAGCAGTTCTTC.

This clone was seen once. The chain carries TRBV9 and TRBJ2-2; D uncertain. The CDR3 length is 13 residues. Germline loops: CDR1 SGDLS, CDR2 YYNGEE. Deletions cut 3 bases from V and 2 bases from J, with 5 bases between. CDR3 nucleotides: TGTGCCAGCAGCGCGAGCAACACCGGGGAGCTGTTTTTT. This translates into CASSASNTGELFF.

This clone was found once. The gene calls are TRBV12-3 or TRBV12-4 and TRBJ2-5; D ambiguous. The CDR3 is made up of 11 amino acids. V lost 6 bases and J lost 3, with 5 bases in between. CDR3 sequence (DNA): TGTGCCAGCAGCAAAAAAGAGACCCAGTACTTC. It yields the protein CASSKKETQYF.

The chain joins TRBV10-3 to TRBJ1-5; no reliable D call. The CDR3 runs to 13 residues. Per the germline V gene, CDR1 is ENHRY and CDR2 is SYGVKD. V lost 4 bases and J lost 6, with 10 bases in between. The CDR3 DNA reads TGTGCCATCAGTGGACGGGAAGGTCAGCCCCAGCATTTT. Protein product: CAISGREGQPQHF.

V is TRBV3-1 (or the pseudogene TRBV3-2) and J is TRBJ1-1, with 7 positions matching TRBD1. CDR3 length: 14 residues. CDR1 and CDR2 (germline): LGHDT, YNNKEL (reference sequence). The V and J ends lost 8 bases and 0 bases, in that order; junction bases with no gene match: 6. The CDR3 sequence is CASLPTGMNTEAFF. As DNA, the CDR3 is TGTGCCAGCCTCCCGACAGGGATGAACACTGAAGCTTTCTTT.

The V and J genes are TRBV10-3 and TRBJ1-1; D perhaps matches TRBD1 (5 bases). The V and J ends lost 6 bases and 1 base respectively, with 9 bases between them. Germline CDR1 is ENHRY and CDR2 is SYGVKD. This CDR3 has 13 amino acids. The CDR3 spells CAISLQENTEAFF. CDR3 bases: TGTGCCATCAGCCTACAGGAGAACACTGAAGCTTTCTTT.

The chain's CDR3 is CASSLGPGGAPDTQYF. CDR3 bases: TGCGCCAGCAGCTTGGGTCCCGGGGGGGCCCCAGATACGCAGTATTTT. The rearrangement uses TRBV5-1 and TRBJ2-3; TRBD2 matches 8 bases. The CDR3 has 16 residues. Trimming at V came to 0 bases and at J to 4 bases, leaving 7 bases not matched to a gene. Germline CDR1 and CDR2: SGHRS and YFSETQ.

This clone was seen once. The genes are TRBV6-5 and TRBJ2-7, with 8 positions matching TRBD1. This CDR3 region has 13 residues. Germline-derived CDR1 and CDR2 are MNHEY and SVGAGI. Losses at the gene ends were 6 bases for V and 3 bases for J; bases not matched to a gene: 4. Here the CDR3 DNA reads TGTGCCAGCAGCAGGACAGGGAGCTACGAGCAGTACTTC. It encodes CASSRTGSYEQYF.

The chain links TRBV18 to TRBJ2-2; TRBD2 agrees at 7 bases. The CDR3 has 17 residues. Germline CDR1 reads KGHSH; CDR2 reads LQKENI. Trimming removed 3 bases from V and 4 bases from J; junction bases left unmatched: 11. CDR3 nucleotide sequence: TGTGCCAGCTCACCCACCTTGGCGGGAGCGGGCACCGGGGAGCTGTTTTTT. Translation gives CASSPTLAGAGTGELFF. Full variable domain (remainder filled in from reference TRBV18 and TRBJ2-2): NAGVMQNPRHLVRRRGQEARLRCSPMKGHSHVYWYRQLPEEGLKFMVYLQKENIIDESGMPKERFSAEFPKEGPSILRIQQVVRGDSAAYFCASSPTLAGAGTGELFFGEGSRLTVL.

The gene calls are TRBV28 and TRBJ1-5; maybe TRBD1 (6 bases). From germline, CDR1 is MDHEN and CDR2 SYDVKM. This CDR3 has 15 amino acids. The V end was cut by 6 bases, the J end by 3 bases, with 15 bases between. CDR3 residues: CASRPGTPTNQPQHF. The CDR3 DNA is TGTGCCAGCAGACCCGGGACACCAACCAATCAGCCCCAGCATTTT.

This chain uses TRBV19 with TRBJ1-2, with a possible D match to TRBD1 (6 bases). Germline CDR1 LNHDA, CDR2 SQIVND (reference sequence). Deletions cut 3 bases from V and 6 bases from J, with 14 bases between. There are 14 residues in the CDR3. CDR3 protein: CASSIVNRDNGYTF. The CDR3 bases are TGTGCCAGTAGTATTGTAAACAGGGACAATGGCTACACCTTC.

V gene TRBV7-8 combines with J gene TRBJ2-7; D possibly corresponds to TRBD1 (6 bases). With 5 bases removed from V and 6 bases from J, the gap between germline ends came to 17 bases. Looked up from germline, CDR1 is SGHVS and CDR2 is FQNEAQ. This CDR3 is 14 amino acids long. CDR3 sequence: CASSQQGWLGEQYF. The CDR3, as DNA: TGTGCCAGCAGCCAACAGGGTTGGTTAGGCGAGCAGTACTTC.

The chain links TRBV6-4 to TRBJ1-4; 8 bases are a match to TRBD1. The CDR3 is 18 residues long. CDR1 is MRHNA, CDR2 SNTAGT, per germline. V lost 0 bases to trimming and J lost 2 bases; unmatched junction nucleotides: 8. CDR3 DNA: TGTGCCAGCAGTGACTCAGAACAGGGGGTGATGACTAATGAAAAACTGTTTTTT. It encodes CASSDSEQGVMTNEKLFF.

The chain employs TRBV11-2 and TRBJ1-1; D gene uncertain. The germline V gene encodes CDR1 SGHAT and CDR2 FQNNGV. The CDR3 contains 14 residues. Trimming took 5 bases from V and 0 from J, leaving 10 bases between them. CDR3 sequence (DNA): TGTGCCAGCAGCCAACATATGGTGAACACTGAAGCTTTCTTT. Translated: CASSQHMVNTEAFF.

V and J are TRBV29-1 and TRBJ2-7, with D possibly being TRBD2 (7 bases). The CDR3 extends over 11 amino acids. V gave up 6 bases and J gave up 2 bases, with 8 bases separating them. CDR1 is SQVTM, CDR2 ANQGSEA, per germline. In DNA, the CDR3 is TGCAGCGTAGGGGGGGCCTACGAGCAGTACTTC. Translated, it gives CSVGGAYEQYF.

The chain links TRBV4-3 to TRBJ2-6; TRBD2 might be the D (7 bases). V was trimmed by 5 bases and J by 2 bases, leaving 16 bases between them. Germline V gene sequence: CDR1 LGHNA, CDR2 YSLEER. The CDR3 covers 17 residues. CDR3 DNA sequence: TGCGCCAGCAGCACCCGGTGGGGGGGCGCTGGGGCCAACGTCCTGACTTTC. Its translation is CASSTRWGGAGANVLTF.

This chain uses TRBV3-1 (or the pseudogene TRBV3-2) with TRBJ2-7; 7 bases agree with TRBD1. The CDR3 totals 15 residues. J lost 5 bases, V lost 4 bases, and 11 bases had no gene match. CDR1 is LGHDT, CDR2 YNNKEL, per germline (reference sequence). The chain's CDR3 is CASSPPRQGGHEQYF. The CDR3 DNA reads as TGTGCCAGCAGCCCCCCCAGACAGGGCGGGCACGAGCAGTACTTC.

The CDR3 region is CASSPGGINEKLFF. CDR3 coding DNA: TGTGCCAGCAGCCCCGGGGGGATTAATGAAAAACTGTTTTTT. The chain links TRBV11-2 to TRBJ1-4; tentative D call: TRBD1 (5 bases). The CDR3 has 14 amino acids. CDR1 is SGHAT and CDR2 is FQNNGV in the germline V gene. The germline V and J ends were trimmed by 5 bases and 4 bases, with 11 bases remaining between them.

The chain has TRBV6-2 or TRBV6-3 and TRBJ2-4; 10 bases map to TRBD1. The CDR3 spans 15 residues. V was clipped by 5 bases and J by 6 bases; unmatched bases: 7. The germline V gene encodes CDR1 MNHEY and CDR2 SVGEGT. The CDR3 coding sequence is TGTGCCAGCAGTGAGCGGACAGGGGGTCGAAACATTCAGTACTTC. This gives the protein CASSERTGGRNIQYF.

V gene TRBV14 combines with J gene TRBJ1-4; weak D call: TRBD1 (6 bases). The CDR3 is made up of 16 amino acids. V lost 4 bases to trimming and J lost 0 bases, with 12 bases between them. The germline V gene has CDR1 SGHDN and CDR2 FVKESK. CDR3 protein: CASSRQTGSTNEKLFF. DNA of the CDR3: TGTGCCAGCAGCCGCCAGACAGGTTCAACTAATGAAAAACTGTTTTTT.

The rearrangement links TRBV5-1 to TRBJ2-7, with D maybe TRBD1 (6 bases). The CDR3 covers 17 residues. CDR1 is SGHRS and CDR2 is YFSETQ in the germline V gene. Trimming left V 1 base short and J 0 bases short, with 17 bases between. The CDR3 bases are TGCGCCAGCAGCTTGAAAGGACAGTCGCCATACTCCTACGAGCAGTACTTC. It encodes CASSLKGQSPYSYEQYF.